This TCR beta chain was sequenced during a study of blood T cell repertoires in COVID-19. Study overall: Acute-phase and convalescent COVID-19 samples originated in the United States, Italy and Spain. The analysed material was cDNA or gDNA that came from T cells, B-cell-depleted T cells, or PBMCs.

The CDR3 covers 16 residues. Germline V lookup: CDR1 SGHTA, CDR2 FQGNSA. Unmatched junction bases numbered 0, after V lost 2 bases and J lost 1 base. Per the study methods: Estimation of nucleated cell counts was performed using reference gene primer amplification. Clones were sequenced by immunoSEQ multiplex PCR, and TCRdb holds only the in-frame ones, with some missing. Clone size and the V and J calls come from that table; the DNA yielded D and trimming. The sample carries over 150,000 clones, 70% to 90% recorded once. The rearrangement uses TRBV7-2 and TRBJ2-2, with 11 positions matching TRBD2. The sequence was collected from a man between 65 and 85 years old with active or convalescent COVID-19. Source material: peripheral blood. The CDR3 sequence is CASSLLAGGNTGELFF. Here the CDR3 DNA reads TGTGCCAGCAGCTTACTAGCGGGGGGGAACACCGGGGAGCTGTTTTTT.